Shown below are 20 T cell receptor beta chains from a single sample sequenced in a study of cytomegalovirus exposure and HLA in healthy donors. With 60 Vbeta and 13 Jbeta primers, the PCR was carried out. The data were produced by immunoSEQ multiplex PCR, yet TCRdb's version contains in-frame clones alone and is incomplete. The sample yields roughly 150,000 clones, 81% seen once. The material sequenced was PBMCs. The receptors were gathered from a man in his fifties or sixties in good health and CMV-seropositive.

V usage is TRBV6-1 and J usage is TRBJ1-5; no definite D call. This CDR3 spans 18 amino acids. V was clipped by 1 base and J by 0 bases, with 16 bases between them. Germline-derived CDR1 and CDR2 are MNHNS and SASEGT. CDR3 residues: CASSEEISGIYSNQPQHF. The CDR3 DNA sequence: TGTGCCAGCAGTGAAGAAATTTCCGGGATTTATAGCAATCAGCCCCAGCATTTT.

The chain carries TRBV5-4 and TRBJ1-2; D is possibly TRBD1 (6 bases). The germline V gene encodes CDR1 SGHNT and CDR2 YYREEE (reference sequence). This CDR3 is 15 amino acids long. Between the trimmed V and J ends, which lost 0 bases and 2 bases, there was a span of 11 bases. CDR3 sequence (DNA): TGTGCCAGCAGCTTGGGACGACAGGAGAACTATGGCTACACCTTC. This translates into CASSLGRQENYGYTF.

This chain connects TRBV5-5 to TRBJ2-5; TRBD1 matches at 11 bases. Germline V lookup: CDR1 SGHKS, CDR2 YYEKEE (reference sequence). The CDR3 covers 16 residues. Trimming at V came to 4 bases and at J to 5 bases, leaving 10 bases not matched to a gene. CDR3 sequence (DNA): TGTGCCAGCAGCCTGAATCTCGGGACAGGGGGGGAGACCCAGTACTTC. Its protein is CASSLNLGTGGETQYF.

The chain is built from TRBV11-2 and TRBJ2-5; 11 bases line up with TRBD2. The V and J ends lost 5 bases and 5 bases, in that order; junction bases with no gene match: 13. There are 17 residues in the CDR3. The germline gives CDR1 SGHAT, CDR2 FQNNGV. In DNA, the CDR3 is TGTGCCAGCAGCCTAACGCCGGGACTAGCGGAAAGGGAGACCCAGTACTTC. This encodes CASSLTPGLAERETQYF.

This clone came up a few times. The V call is TRBV4-3, the J call TRBJ2-6; D might be TRBD1 (6 bases). V lost 3 bases to trimming and J lost 0 bases, with 12 bases between them. CDR1 and CDR2 from the germline V gene are LGHNA and YSLEER. There are 17 residues in the CDR3. The DNA of the CDR3 is TGCGCCAGCAGCCATGACAGGAGTCTCTCTGGGGCCAACGTCCTGACTTTC. It translates to CASSHDRSLSGANVLTF.

The V and J genes are TRBV7-2 and TRBJ1-4; D remains unclear. The V end was cut by 4 bases, the J end by 8 bases, with 11 bases between. The CDR3 runs to 13 residues. CDR1 and CDR2 (germline): SGHTA, FQGNSA. CDR3 sequence reads: CASSSPNLEKLFF. DNA for the CDR3: TGTGCCAGCAGCTCCCCCAACTTAGAAAAACTGTTTTTT.

This sequence joins TRBV5-1 and TRBJ2-7; D may be TRBD1 (6 bases). Germline lookup yields CDR1 SGHRS and CDR2 YFSETQ. V lost 2 bases and J lost 0, with 15 bases in between. There are 16 residues in the CDR3. The CDR3 DNA reads as TGCGCCAGCAGCTTACCAATGGACAGTAGCTCCTACGAGCAGTACTTC. Its translation is CASSLPMDSSSYEQYF.

This sequence joins TRBV25-1 and TRBJ2-7, with TRBD2 as a possible D gene (6 bases). The ends were cut back, 1 base at V and 3 bases at J, with 13 bases in the middle. From germline, CDR1 is MGHDK and CDR2 SYGVNS. The CDR3 has 15 amino acids. This CDR3 is CASSESGSGVYEQYF. The DNA of the CDR3 is TGTGCCAGCAGTGAATCAGGTAGCGGCGTCTACGAGCAGTACTTC.

The chain combines TRBV6-5 with TRBJ1-2; D might be TRBD1 (6 bases). CDR1 is MNHEY, CDR2 SVGAGI, per germline. Trimming removed 6 bases from V and 2 bases from J, with 10 bases in between. The CDR3 covers 13 residues. CDR3 amino acids: CASRPRGNYGYTF. The CDR3 nucleotides read TGTGCCAGCAGACCAAGGGGGAACTATGGCTACACCTTC.

The chain joins TRBV6-5 to TRBJ2-2; maybe TRBD2 (5 bases). The V end was cut by 9 bases, the J end by 4 bases, with 12 bases between. Germline V gene lookup returns CDR1 MNHEY and CDR2 SVGAGI. The CDR3 is 13 amino acids. CDR3 sequence reads: CARQRAGTGELFF. The CDR3 bases are TGTGCCAGGCAGAGGGCGGGCACCGGGGAGCTGTTTTTT.

In the case of this clone: A read error may account for a junction end that differs from germline. The chain carries TRBV28 and TRBJ2-7; the D is unclear. Germline-derived CDR1 and CDR2 are MDHEN and SYDVKM. The CDR3 has 16 residues. The CDR3: CASSSPERWIAPSSIF. The CDR3 DNA sequence: TGTGCCAGCAGTTCCCCGGAGAGGTGGATCGCGCCCAGCTCCATCTTC.

This sequence joins TRBV4-3 and TRBJ1-5; tentatively, D is TRBD1 (6 bases). CDR1 is LGHNA and CDR2 is YSLEER in the germline V gene. The length of the CDR3 is 17 residues. Trimming pared 2 bases from V and 3 bases from J, leaving 17 bases between. DNA for the CDR3: TGCGCCAGCAGCCAATTCTGGCCCCGGGACATCAATCAGCCCCAGCATTTT. Residues: CASSQFWPRDINQPQHF.

The J gene is TRBJ1-3, the V gene TRBV5-1, with D uncertain. V lost 2 bases to trimming and J lost 0 bases, with 12 bases between them. This CDR3 comprises 16 residues. Germline-derived CDR1 and CDR2 are SGHRS and YFSETQ. The chain's CDR3 is CASSLLAASSGNTIYF. The CDR3, as DNA: TGCGCCAGCAGCTTACTGGCAGCGAGCTCTGGAAACACCATATATTTT.

The chain joins TRBV6-6 to TRBJ2-2, with D unclear. Germline-derived CDR1 and CDR2 are MNHNY and SVGAGI (reference sequence). V was shortened by 8 bases and J by 2 bases, with 9 bases between the two germline ends. The CDR3 runs 13 residues. DNA for the CDR3: TGTGCCAGCTACATTAAAAACACCGGGGAGCTGTTTTTT. The encoded protein is CASYIKNTGELFF.

The gene calls are TRBV30 and TRBJ1-1; 9 nucleotides align to TRBD1. In germline, CDR1 is GTSNPN, CDR2 SVGIG (reference sequence). The CDR3 spans 15 residues. The ends lost 5 bases at V and 5 bases at J; junction bases unmatched: 12. The CDR3 spells CAWLGSSGQGTEAFF. The CDR3 nucleotides are TGTGCCTGGTTGGGTAGCTCGGGACAGGGAACTGAAGCTTTCTTT.

The chain recombines TRBV6-6 with TRBJ2-1; possibly TRBD2 for D (5 bases). The germline V and J ends were trimmed by 2 bases and 9 bases, with 11 bases remaining between them. CDR3 length: 13 residues. The germline gives CDR1 MNHNY, CDR2 SVGAGI (reference sequence). CDR3 region: CASSYPTRVEQFF. The DNA for the CDR3 is TGTGCCAGCAGTTACCCTACTAGGGTTGAGCAGTTCTTC.

The chain links TRBV6-1 to TRBJ2-3; tentatively, D is TRBD2 (7 bases). V was clipped by 8 bases and J by 1 base, with 13 bases between them. The CDR3 extends over 14 amino acids. Germline values: CDR1 MNHNS, CDR2 SASEGT. CDR3 bases: TGTGCCAGCCGCGAGGGGGGGGGCACAGATACGCAGTATTTT. It encodes CASREGGGTDTQYF.

This chain links TRBV7-6 with TRBJ1-3, with D unclear. Germline CDR1 is SGHVS and CDR2 is FNYEAQ. V shed 1 base and J shed 0 bases, with 10 bases lying between them. There are 16 residues in the CDR3. CDR3 bases: TGTGCCAGCAGCTTAGAGATGGGCTTCTCTGGAAACACCATATATTTT. It specifies CASSLEMGFSGNTIYF.

The chain combines TRBV4-1 with TRBJ2-1; 12 bases align to TRBD2. V shed 4 bases, J shed 3 bases, and the junction held 1 base outside the gene matches. Germline assignment: CDR1 MGHRA and CDR2 YSYEKL. The CDR3 contains 15 residues. CDR3 loop: CASSLGLAGYNEQFF. CDR3 nucleotides: TGCGCCAGCAGCCTGGGACTAGCGGGCTACAATGAGCAGTTCTTC.

The chain is built from TRBV25-1 and TRBJ2-7; 7 positions match TRBD1. The germline CDR1 and CDR2 sequences are MGHDK and SYGVNS. V lost 4 bases and J lost 5; bases outside the gene matches: 8. The CDR3 covers 14 residues. CDR3 residues: CASSATGVRNEQYF. The DNA for the CDR3 is TGTGCCAGCAGTGCCACAGGGGTTCGTAACGAGCAGTACTTC.